Below are 29 T cell receptor beta chains sequenced from a single sample in a study of cytomegalovirus exposure and HLA in healthy donors. It was with 60 Vbeta and 13 Jbeta primers that the PCR ran. Generated by immunoSEQ multiplex PCR, the TCRdb table keeps only in-frame clones and is missing some. Here the sample spans 110,000 or so clones, more than 65% being singletons. Sequenced: PBMCs. Every receptor here comes from a man aged 35 to 55 in good health and CMV-seropositive.

This clone was counted a single time. The chain has TRBV7-3 and TRBJ2-2, with D uncertain. The CDR3 has 14 residues. Germline assignment: CDR1 SGHTA and CDR2 FQGTGA. Trimming took 7 bases from V and 1 from J, leaving 10 bases between them. This chain's CDR3 is CASKAGWNTGELFF. CDR3 DNA: TGTGCCAGCAAGGCAGGCTGGAACACCGGGGAGCTGTTTTTT.

CDR3 nucleotide sequence: TGTGCCAGCAGCCAACCCCCGGACACTGAAGCTTTCTTT. Protein sequence: CASSQPPDTEAFF. The rearrangement uses TRBV4-2 and TRBJ1-1, with unresolved D. The CDR3 sequence is 13 residues long. V was trimmed by 2 bases and J by 3 bases, leaving 7 bases between them. Germline CDR1 reads LGHNA; CDR2 reads YNFKEQ.

The chain links TRBV6-5 to TRBJ2-5, with unresolved D. The CDR3 has 13 amino acids. CDR1 is MNHEY, CDR2 SVGAGI, per germline. Between the trimmed V and J ends, which lost 0 bases and 5 bases, there was a span of 7 bases. The CDR3 nucleotides are TGTGCCAGCAGTTACTCGAGGTTGGAGACCCAGTACTTC. It translates to CASSYSRLETQYF.

CDR3 sequence (DNA): TGTGCCAGCAGCTTGGCGGGCAGGGGATCAGGCTATGGCTACACCTTC. Translating gives CASSLAGRGSGYGYTF. The chain joins TRBV5-6 to TRBJ1-2, with D possibly TRBD1 on 6 matching bases. Trimming stripped 0 bases from V and 4 bases from J, with 16 bases between. The CDR3 loop spans 16 amino acids. Germline V CDR1 and CDR2: SGHDT, YYEEEE.

This chain's CDR3 is CASSPPTGGDEQFF. The DNA for the CDR3 is TGTGCCAGCAGCCCGCCGACAGGGGGCGATGAGCAGTTCTTC. J is TRBJ2-1 and V is TRBV11-1; 10 bases agree with TRBD1. This CDR3 is built from 14 residues. From germline, CDR1 is SGHAT and CDR2 FQDESV (reference sequence). The junction had 6 bases not matched to a gene; V was cut back by 5 bases and J by 8 bases.

V usage is TRBV28 and J usage is TRBJ2-1; 8 nucleotides align to TRBD2. V shed 4 bases, J shed 6 bases, and the junction held 8 bases outside the gene matches. In germline, CDR1 is MDHEN, CDR2 SYDVKM. There are 15 residues in the CDR3. CDR3 sequence: CASSSTGLVSNEQFF. CDR3 bases: TGTGCCAGCAGTTCGACGGGACTAGTCAGCAATGAGCAGTTCTTC. Using reference TRBV28 and TRBJ2-1 for the parts outside the CDR3, the full variable domain is DVKVTQSSRYLVKRTGEKVFLECVQDMDHENMFWYRQDPGLGLRLIYFSYDVKMKEKGDIPEGYSVSREKKERFSLILESASTNQTSMYLCASSSTGLVSNEQFFGPGTRLTVL.

The V gene is TRBV7-8, the J gene TRBJ2-1; TRBD2 aligns across 11 bases. The CDR3 is made up of 16 amino acids. The J segment lost 1 base and the V segment lost 2 bases, leaving 1 base of the junction unmatched. The germline V gene encodes CDR1 SGHVS and CDR2 FQNEAQ. The DNA of the CDR3 is TGTGCCAGCAGCTTACTAGCGGGGGGTTCCTACAATGAGCAGTTCTTC. Protein sequence: CASSLLAGGSYNEQFF.

The chain joins TRBV27 to TRBJ1-5, with D possibly being TRBD1 (6 bases). This CDR3 has 14 residues. Deletions cut 2 bases from V and 7 bases from J, with 12 bases between. Germline CDR1 MNHEY, CDR2 SMNVEV (reference sequence). CDR3 protein: CASSLIQGRQPQHF. The CDR3 DNA is TGTGCCAGCAGTTTAATACAGGGCCGGCAGCCCCAGCATTTT.

The J gene is TRBJ2-4, the V gene TRBV19, with 15 bases matching TRBD2. Germline values: CDR1 LNHDA, CDR2 SQIVND (reference sequence). This CDR3 has 19 residues. The junction had 11 bases not matched to a gene; V was cut back by 6 bases and J by 2 bases. The CDR3 region has the DNA TGTGCCAGTAGCCCCACGGGACTAGCGGGGGGCGGGCCCAAAAACATTCAGTACTTC. Protein: CASSPTGLAGGGPKNIQYF.

This sequence joins TRBV27 and TRBJ1-1; no firm D call. The V and J ends lost 6 bases and 5 bases respectively, with 16 bases between them. The CDR3 extends over 14 amino acids. Germline V gene lookup returns CDR1 MNHEY and CDR2 SMNVEV (reference sequence). In DNA form, the CDR3 reads TGTGCCAGCAGCTCGCTATCTCGGAGAACTGAAGCTTTCTTT. This encodes CASSSLSRRTEAFF.

The chain has TRBV7-2 and TRBJ1-5; 11 bases agree with TRBD1. Germline lookup yields CDR1 SGHTA and CDR2 FQGNSA. The CDR3 runs to 15 residues. V was pared by 5 bases and J by 4 bases, with 4 bases of the junction left unmatched. The CDR3 DNA sequence: TGTGCCAGCAGCCGGACAGGGGGCGCGAATCAGCCCCAGCATTTT. This encodes CASSRTGGANQPQHF.

This clone was counted only a few times. The chain uses TRBV7-9 and TRBJ1-1; TRBD1 is a possible D gene (6 bases). The ends were cut back, 7 bases at V and 7 bases at J, with 22 bases in the middle. The V gene's germline CDR1 is SEHNR and CDR2 FQNEAQ (reference sequence). The CDR3 is made up of 15 amino acids. CDR3 protein: CASTQTDSRRSEAFF. The CDR3, as DNA: TGTGCCAGCACCCAAACGGACAGCCGCCGGAGTGAAGCTTTCTTT.

In DNA, the CDR3 is TGTGCCAGCAGTTACTCGCGAGGGTGGAACACTGAAGCTTTCTTT. It specifies CASSYSRGWNTEAFF. The chain carries TRBV6-6 and TRBJ1-1; D unclear. The V and J ends lost 0 bases and 1 base respectively, with 9 bases between them. The CDR3 is 15 residues long. Germline CDR1 and CDR2: MNHNY and SVGAGI (reference sequence).

The rearrangement links TRBV28 to TRBJ1-4; 7 nucleotides align to TRBD1. The junction had 4 bases not matched to a gene; V was cut back by 9 bases and J by 6 bases. This CDR3 has 12 amino acids. CDR1 and CDR2 (germline): MDHEN, SYDVKM. For the CDR3, the DNA is TGTGCCAGTGGGACAGCCGATGAAAAACTGTTTTTT. It is translated as CASGTADEKLFF.

This CDR3 reads CASSHPGLAGGRSTDTQYF. Written as DNA, the CDR3 is TGTGCCAGCAGCCACCCGGGACTAGCGGGGGGGCGAAGCACAGATACGCAGTATTTT. The chain combines TRBV7-8 with TRBJ2-3; 16 nucleotides match TRBD2. Germline V gene sequence: CDR1 SGHVS, CDR2 FQNEAQ. This CDR3 is built from 19 residues. Losses at the gene ends were 5 bases for V and 0 bases for J; bases not matched to a gene: 8.

V is TRBV28 and J is TRBJ2-2; 10 bases are a match to TRBD1. Germline trimming cut 5 bases from V and 3 bases from J; bases unmatched to any gene: 12. Germline V gene data show CDR1 as MDHEN and CDR2 as SYDVKM. CDR3 length: 18 residues. The CDR3 loop is CASSQDRGLALDTGELFF. The CDR3 DNA reads TGTGCCAGCAGTCAGGACAGGGGGTTAGCTCTAGACACCGGGGAGCTGTTTTTT.

The genes are TRBV7-8 and TRBJ2-5, with 9 bases matching TRBD2. V shed 2 bases and J 5 bases; nucleotides not matched to a gene: 12. Germline V gene sequence: CDR1 SGHVS, CDR2 FQNEAQ. The CDR3 runs 17 residues. The CDR3 bases are TGTGCCAGCAGCTTACTAGGTCGCGGGGGGGGGCATGAGACCCAGTACTTC. This translates into CASSLLGRGGGHETQYF.

This chain joins TRBV28 and TRBJ1-3; TRBD1 might be the D (6 bases). Trimming stripped 10 bases from V and 0 bases from J, with 16 bases between. The CDR3 length is 15 residues. The germline V gene has CDR1 MDHEN and CDR2 SYDVKM. Here the CDR3 DNA reads TGTGCCACCTCCGGGGGGCCCAACTCTGGAAACACCATATATTTT. It translates to CATSGGPNSGNTIYF.

The V call is TRBV18, the J call TRBJ1-1, with D possibly being TRBD1 (6 bases). The V end lost 2 bases, the J end lost 7 bases, and 8 bases lay between the germline ends. Germline V gives CDR1 KGHSH, CDR2 LQKENI. The CDR3 has 12 residues. CDR3 residues: CASSPRGFEAFF. The CDR3, as DNA: TGTGCCAGCTCACCAAGGGGGTTTGAAGCTTTCTTT.

The rearrangement uses TRBV6-4 and TRBJ2-5; D may be TRBD2 (5 bases). Germline CDR1 and CDR2: MRHNA and SNTAGT. This CDR3 has 15 residues. V was clipped by 0 bases and J by 3 bases, with 11 bases between them. CDR3 DNA: TGTGCCAGCAGTGACTCCGAGCGGACCAAAGAGACCCAGTACTTC. Translation gives CASSDSERTKETQYF.

The chain has TRBV10-3 and TRBJ2-3, with 12 bases aligning to TRBD2. Per germline, CDR1 ENHRY and CDR2 SYGVKD. Unmatched junction bases numbered 4, after V lost 0 bases and J lost 0 bases. The CDR3 is 18 residues long. DNA of the CDR3: TGTGCCATCAGTGAGTCACTAGCGGGGGGTTCTAGCACAGATACGCAGTATTTT. Its translation is CAISESLAGGSSTDTQYF.

The chain uses TRBV4-1 and TRBJ1-2; a possible D gene is TRBD1 (5 bases). Trimming removed 4 bases at V and 3 bases at J, with 15 bases between. Germline V gene sequence: CDR1 MGHRA, CDR2 YSYEKL. The CDR3 is 15 residues long. The CDR3: CASSPQAGADYGYTF. The CDR3, as DNA: TGCGCCAGCAGCCCCCAAGCTGGGGCCGACTATGGCTACACCTTC.

V is TRBV6-5 and J is TRBJ2-7, with 9 bases identical to TRBD1. Germline CDR1 is MNHEY and CDR2 is SVGAGI. After removal of 0 bases from V and 4 bases from J, the junction contained 7 bases not matched to a gene. This CDR3 has 16 amino acids. In nucleotides, the CDR3 is TGTGCCAGCAGTTACTCGAGCGGGACAGGGATATACGAGCAGTACTTC. This encodes CASSYSSGTGIYEQYF.

This clone was seen once. The J gene is TRBJ1-4, the V gene TRBV28; D might be TRBD1 (5 bases). Germline loops: CDR1 MDHEN, CDR2 SYDVKM. The CDR3 spans 15 residues. Between the trimmed V and J ends, which lost 6 bases and 17 bases, there was a span of 28 bases. CDR3 protein: CASSLSFRQKGMSFF. The DNA of the CDR3 is TGTGCCAGCAGCCTGTCCTTCCGTCAGAAGGGGATGAGTTTTTTT.

V and J are TRBV5-1 and TRBJ2-5, with D perhaps matching TRBD1 (7 bases). The germline V gene encodes CDR1 SGHRS and CDR2 YFSETQ. Trimming took 1 base from V and 2 from J, leaving 9 bases between them. This CDR3 has 14 amino acids. CDR3 residues: CASSLSGGQETQYF. The DNA of the CDR3 is TGCGCCAGCAGCTTGTCAGGGGGGCAAGAGACCCAGTACTTC.

The V gene is TRBV7-2, the J gene TRBJ2-7; TRBD1 matches at 7 bases. Trimming removed 1 base from V and 2 bases from J; junction bases left unmatched: 2. This CDR3 comprises 14 residues. CDR1 SGHTA and CDR2 FQGNSA come from the germline V gene. CDR3 in DNA: TGTGCCAGCAGCTTAGGGGACAGAACCTACGAGCAGTACTTC. Translating gives CASSLGDRTYEQYF.

This clone appeared a single time. This chain links TRBV7-2 with TRBJ2-7; 9 positions agree with TRBD1. CDR1 is SGHTA and CDR2 is FQGNSA in the germline V gene. There are 15 residues in the CDR3. Unmatched junction bases numbered 12, after V lost 5 bases and J lost 7 bases. The CDR3 nucleotides read TGTGCCAGCAGCCGACTTACTGGGACAGGGAGTGAGCAGTACTTC. Translating gives CASSRLTGTGSEQYF.

By proportion, this clone is medium-sized. CDR3 sequence: CASSEIAGGLGNEQFF. The CDR3 bases are TGTGCCAGCAGCGAGATAGCGGGGGGGCTCGGGAATGAGCAGTTCTTC. This chain connects TRBV7-2 to TRBJ2-1; TRBD2 agrees at 11 bases. V gave up 5 bases and J gave up 7 bases; unmatched junction bases: 10. The germline V gene encodes CDR1 SGHTA and CDR2 FQGNSA. The CDR3 has 16 amino acids.

The chain is built from TRBV15 and TRBJ1-2; D gene unclear. Germline V CDR1 and CDR2: LNHNV, YYDKDF (reference sequence). Trimming took 0 bases from V and 7 from J, leaving 18 bases between them. CDR3 length: 16 residues. The CDR3 DNA reads TGTGCCACCAGCAGAGATGTCGCCGGAACCTCGGGTGGCTACACCTTC. Its protein product is CATSRDVAGTSGGYTF.